Shown below are 7 T cell receptor beta chains from a single sample sequenced in a study of T cells in Graves' hyperthyroidism and ophthalmopathy. What was amplified from RNA transcripts were TCR beta CDR3 regions. Primed by the HTBI set, a first-round RT-PCR was run on the TCR CDR3. TCRdb reprocessed the multiplex PCR reads with MiXCR, giving one entry per CDR3 protein. This sample carries roughly 740,000 distinct CDR3 sequences, roughly 15% of them seen once, and the ten largest clones take roughly 8%. Sequencing was carried out using blood. Every receptor here comes from a man in his late teens or twenties with Graves' hyperthyroidism.

This chain links TRBV16 with TRBJ2-3; D might be TRBD1 or TRBD2, each matching 7 bases. The CDR3 has 14 amino acids. Trimming cost V 4 bases and J 5 bases, with 13 bases left between them. CDR1 KGHSY and CDR2 FQNENV come from the germline V gene. The CDR3 spells CASSPSGGEDTQYF. CDR3 DNA: TGTGCCAGCAGCCCTTCAGGGGGGGAAGATACGCAGTATTTT.

The rearrangement links TRBV24-1 to TRBJ1-4; 9 bases match TRBD1. The CDR3 is 15 amino acids. With V trimmed by 4 bases and J by 7 bases, 6 bases remained unmatched. Germline lookup yields CDR1 KGHDR and CDR2 SFDVKD. In DNA, the CDR3 is TGTGCCACCAGTGACCCCGGGACAGGGAGTGAAAAACTGTTTTTT. Encoded protein: CATSDPGTGSEKLFF.

The chain uses TRBV11-2 and TRBJ2-4; D uncertain. V lost 5 bases to trimming and J lost 6 bases, with 11 bases between them. The CDR3 runs to 13 residues. The germline V gene has CDR1 SGHAT and CDR2 FQNNGV. The CDR3 coding sequence is TGTGCCAGCAGCCCCACGATACGAAACATTCAGTACTTC. Encoded protein: CASSPTIRNIQYF.

The J gene is TRBJ2-3, the V gene TRBV5-1, with D possibly matching TRBD1 (6 bases). The germline gives CDR1 SGHRS, CDR2 YFSETQ. The V gene lost 0 bases and the J gene lost 3 bases, with 11 bases spanning the gap. CDR3 size: 15 residues. The DNA of the CDR3 is TGCGCCAGCAGCTTGGGTGACAGGTTGACAGATACGCAGTATTTT. Protein sequence: CASSLGDRLTDTQYF.

On this clonotype: One base away lies a much larger clone, so this may be a sequencing read error. This chain links TRBV12-3 or TRBV12-4 with TRBJ2-6; D is unresolved. CDR3 length: 15 amino acids. The CDR3 is CVSSLGRPGANVLTF. The CDR3 nucleotides are TGTGTCAGCAGTTTAGGAAGACCTGGGGCCAACGTCCTGACTTTC.

This clonotype was counted between two and nine times. This rearrangement joins TRBV4-2 to TRBJ2-1, with 7 bases identical to TRBD2. CDR1 is LGHNA, CDR2 YNFKEQ, per germline. V shed 2 bases, J shed 6 bases, and the junction held 13 bases outside the gene matches. The CDR3 runs to 17 residues. Written as DNA, the CDR3 is TGTGCCAGCAGCCAATTTGTAGCGGGCCTACCTACCAATGAGCAGTTCTTC. Protein: CASSQFVAGLPTNEQFF.

This clonotype was detected only a few times. The CDR3 DNA reads TGTGCCAGCAGTAAGACAGGGGGAAATGAAAAACTGTTTTTT. It specifies CASSKTGGNEKLFF. V is TRBV25-1 and J is TRBJ1-4, with 9 nucleotides matching TRBD1. After removal of 5 bases from V and 5 bases from J, the junction contained 3 bases not matched to a gene. The CDR3 covers 14 residues. Per germline, CDR1 MGHDK and CDR2 SYGVNS. The variable domain in full, with the rest retrieved from reference TRBV25-1 and TRBJ1-4, is EADIYQTPRYLVIGTGKKITLECSQTMGHDKMYWYQQDPGMELHLIHYSYGVNSTEKGDLSSESTVSRIRTEHFPLTLESARPSHTSQYLCASSKTGGNEKLFFGSGTQLSVL.